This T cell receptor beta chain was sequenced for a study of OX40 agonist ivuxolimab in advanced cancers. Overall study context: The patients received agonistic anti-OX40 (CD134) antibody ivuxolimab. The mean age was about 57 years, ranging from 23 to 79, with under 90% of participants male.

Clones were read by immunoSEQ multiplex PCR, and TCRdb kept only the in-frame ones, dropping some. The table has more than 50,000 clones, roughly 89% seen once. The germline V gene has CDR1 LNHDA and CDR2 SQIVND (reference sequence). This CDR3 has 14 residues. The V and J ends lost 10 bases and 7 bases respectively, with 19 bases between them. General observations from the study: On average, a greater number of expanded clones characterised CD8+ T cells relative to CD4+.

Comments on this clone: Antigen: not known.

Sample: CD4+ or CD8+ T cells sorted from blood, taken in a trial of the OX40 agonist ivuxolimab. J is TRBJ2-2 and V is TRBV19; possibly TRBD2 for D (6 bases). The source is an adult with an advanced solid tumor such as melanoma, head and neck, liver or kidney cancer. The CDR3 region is CATSRGPSGGELFF. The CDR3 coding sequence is TGTGCCACCTCGCGGGGTCCTTCGGGCGGGGAGCTGTTTTTT. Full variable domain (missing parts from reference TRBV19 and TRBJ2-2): DGGITQSPKYLFRKEGQNVTLSCEQNLNHDAMYWYRQDPGQGLRLIYYSQIVNDFQKGDIAEGYSVSREKKESFPLTVTSAQKNPTAFYLCATSRGPSGGELFFGEGSRLTVL.